One sample yielded the 11 T cell receptor beta chains listed below, sequenced in a study of lymphopenia after photon versus proton radiotherapy. Using immunoSEQ multiplex PCR, the repertoire was profiled, and TCRdb retains in-frame clones only, with some absent. The table has around 4,500 clones, more than 65% seen once. Sequences were derived from peripheral blood, sampled from a patient treated with proton-based radiotherapy. The receptors shown here come from a man at least 80 years old with esophageal cancer.

V and J are TRBV10-3 and TRBJ2-3, with TRBD2 matching over 13 bases. The CDR3 totals 16 residues. V trimming: 4 bases; J trimming: 5 bases; junction bases outside the gene matches: 6. CDR1 and CDR2 (germline): ENHRY, SYGVKD. CDR3 protein: CAISAGTSGARDTQYF. The DNA of the CDR3 is TGTGCCATCAGTGCGGGGACTAGCGGGGCGAGAGATACGCAGTATTTT.

The rearrangement uses TRBV7-8 and TRBJ2-7, with D unresolved. This CDR3 comprises 12 residues. Germline CDR1 SGHVS, CDR2 FQNEAQ. V gave up 5 bases and J gave up 3 bases, with 8 bases separating them. The CDR3 DNA reads as TGTGCCAGCAGCGGTCCGTTCTACGAGCAGTACTTC. Its protein product is CASSGPFYEQYF. The full variable domain, with the rest looked up from reference TRBV7-8 and TRBJ2-7, is GAGVSQSPRYKVAKRGQDVALRCDPISGHVSLFWYQQALGQGPEFLTYFQNEAQLDKSGLPSDRFFAERPEGSVSTLKIQRTQQEDSAVYLCASSGPFYEQYFGPGTRLTVT.

V usage is TRBV28 and J usage is TRBJ2-6; tentative D call: TRBD1 (6 bases). Trimming pared 4 bases from V and 4 bases from J, leaving 14 bases between. This CDR3 has 16 residues. Germline V lookup: CDR1 MDHEN, CDR2 SYDVKM. CDR3 bases: TGTGCCAGCAGTTCCGCAGGGGTCGCCGGGGCCAACGTCCTGACTTTC. This gives the protein CASSSAGVAGANVLTF.

The gene calls are TRBV9 and TRBJ2-5; a possible D gene is TRBD2 (6 bases). The J call may not be correct, given that the DNA end is closer to TRBJ2-7. The germline V gene has CDR1 SGDLS and CDR2 YYNGEE. This CDR3 is built from 18 residues. CDR3 residues: CASSVGDGRGRGSYEQYF. The CDR3 DNA follows: TGTGCCAGCAGCGTAGGAGATGGGCGAGGGCGGGGCTCCTACGAGCAGTACTTC.

The chain has TRBV29-1 and TRBJ2-3; D is possibly TRBD1 or TRBD2 (5 bases each). Germline V gene lookup returns CDR1 SQVTM and CDR2 ANQGSEA. Deletions cut 6 bases from V and 1 base from J, with 8 bases between. The CDR3 has 12 residues. The CDR3 nucleotides read TGCAGCGTCGGGGCCCGCACAGATACGCAGTATTTT. Residues: CSVGARTDTQYF.

This chain uses TRBV5-1 with TRBJ2-3; TRBD1 matches 12 bases. V trimming: 6 bases; J trimming: 4 bases; junction bases outside the gene matches: 3. CDR1 and CDR2 from the germline V gene are SGHRS and YFSETQ. This CDR3 is 14 amino acids long. CDR3 bases: TGCGCCAGCATAGGGACAGGGGGCCCAGATACGCAGTATTTT. Its protein is CASIGTGGPDTQYF.

The chain has TRBV6-1 and TRBJ1-5; D is unresolved. CDR3 length equals 15 residues. V was pared by 3 bases and J by 3 bases, with 12 bases between. Germline CDR1 reads MNHNS; CDR2 reads SASEGT. Here the CDR3 DNA reads TGTGCCAGCAGTGATTTGATGGGCGACAATCAGCCCCAGCATTTT. This sequence encodes CASSDLMGDNQPQHF.

The chain has TRBV7-6 and TRBJ2-3; the D gene is possibly TRBD2 (5 bases). Trimming removed 11 bases from V and 8 bases from J, with 14 bases in between. The germline CDR1 and CDR2 sequences are SGHVS and FNYEAQ. This CDR3 is built from 11 residues. CDR3 sequence reads: CASGDGRTQYF. DNA of the CDR3: TGTGCCTCCGGGGATGGTCGTACGCAGTATTTT.

The genes are TRBV13 and TRBJ2-2, with D possibly being TRBD1 (6 bases). The CDR3 consists of 16 residues. The V end lost 6 bases, the J end lost 3 bases, and 17 bases lay between the germline ends. Per the germline V gene, CDR1 is PRHDT and CDR2 is FYEKMQ (reference sequence). The CDR3 loop is CASSEGQGIDTGELFF. DNA for the CDR3: TGTGCCAGCAGTGAGGGGCAGGGGATCGACACCGGGGAGCTGTTTTTT.

This clone has more than one count but fewer than ten. The V call is TRBV28, the J call TRBJ1-3; a possible D gene is TRBD1 (6 bases). Trimming took 11 bases from V and 0 from J, leaving 11 bases between them. The CDR3 extends over 13 amino acids. Germline CDR1 and CDR2: MDHEN and SYDVKM. The CDR3 spells CACGTPSGNTIYF. The CDR3 nucleotides are TGTGCCTGTGGGACACCCTCTGGAAACACCATATATTTT.

V and J are TRBV6-6 and TRBJ1-5; no reliable D call. Per germline, CDR1 MNHNY and CDR2 SVGAGI (reference sequence). V lost 6 bases to trimming and J lost 6 bases, with 12 bases between them. CDR3 length equals 13 residues. The CDR3 here is CASRLGPTQPQHF. CDR3 sequence (DNA): TGTGCCAGCAGACTCGGACCGACTCAGCCCCAGCATTTT.